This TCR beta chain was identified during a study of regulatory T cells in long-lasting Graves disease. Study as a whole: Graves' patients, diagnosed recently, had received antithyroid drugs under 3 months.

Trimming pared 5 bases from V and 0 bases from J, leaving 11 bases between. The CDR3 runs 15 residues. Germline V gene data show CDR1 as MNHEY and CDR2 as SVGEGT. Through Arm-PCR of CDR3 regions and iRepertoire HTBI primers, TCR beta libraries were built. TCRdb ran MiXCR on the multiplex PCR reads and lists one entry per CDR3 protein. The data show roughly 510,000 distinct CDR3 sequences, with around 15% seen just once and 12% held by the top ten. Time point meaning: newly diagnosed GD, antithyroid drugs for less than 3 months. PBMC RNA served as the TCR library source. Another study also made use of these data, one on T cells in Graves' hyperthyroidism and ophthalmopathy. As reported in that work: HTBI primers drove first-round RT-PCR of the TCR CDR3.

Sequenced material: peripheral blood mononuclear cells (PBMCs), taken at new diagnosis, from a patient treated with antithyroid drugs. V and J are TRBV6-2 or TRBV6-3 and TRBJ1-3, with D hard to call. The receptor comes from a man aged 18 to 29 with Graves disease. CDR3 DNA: TGTGCCAGCAGTCCAAGACGGAGCTCTGGAAACACCATATATTTT. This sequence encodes CASSPRRSSGNTIYF.